The clone carrying this T cell receptor beta chain was picked up many times. Antigen unknown. This specimen belongs to a study of early T cells in non-severe SARS-CoV-2 infection. Study-wide results and caveats: Private and CD4 specificities were missed by VDJdb matching, skewed to anti-spike CD8.

Germline-derived CDR1 and CDR2 are LGHNT and FRNRAP. The V segment lost 6 bases and the J segment 5 bases; nucleotides outside the gene matches: 4. The CDR3 consists of 14 residues. TCRdb independently ran MiXCR on the 5' RACE reads; one entry per CDR3 protein. There are roughly 45,000 distinct CDR3 sequences in the sample; about 4% occur only once, and 6% lies in the top ten. This chain links TRBV12-5 with TRBJ2-1, with 10 nucleotides matching TRBD2. This TCR was sampled from an adult who was a healthcare worker with PCR-confirmed SARS-CoV-2 infection or an uninfected control (not recorded which). Sequencing input: whole blood. The DNA for the CDR3 is TGTGCTAGTGGCCCTCTAGCGGGGGACAATGAGCAGTTCTTC. The encoded protein is CASGPLAGDNEQFF.